This T cell receptor beta chain comes out of a study of PD-L1 blockade in urothelial cancer. Study-level background: The study started patients on atezolizumab around 2014, giving 1,200 mg intravenously every 3 weeks. Median T cell yield per blood sample was over 130,000 cells.

Spike-ins of synthetic TCR analog templates went into each PCR. The data were produced by immunoSEQ multiplex PCR, yet TCRdb's version contains in-frame clones alone and is incomplete. There are fewer than 50,000 clones in the sample; around 80% occur only once, and about 3% lies in the top ten. Time point given: pretreatment peripheral blood. Each patient contributed between 1 and 8 total time points of blood mononuclear cells, pretreatment and during treatment. Trimming stripped 6 bases from V and 6 bases from J, with 11 bases between. This CDR3 has 13 residues. Germline V gives CDR1 MDHEN, CDR2 SYDVKM.

The rearrangement uses TRBV28 and TRBJ2-2, with a weak D call TRBD1 (5 bases). This TCR came from a man in his sixties or seventies with urothelial cancer. The sequencing used PBMCs, collected around atezolizumab (anti-PD-L1) treatment. The CDR3 DNA sequence: TGTGCCAGCAGGGGGCAGGTAGCCGGGGAGCTGTTTTTT. This gives the protein CASRGQVAGELFF.